This section outlines one TCR beta chain sequence together with its context. What this receptor recognizes is not known. Qualities for individual bases were not recorded, and no much larger clone is one base off. The sample belongs to a study of blood T cell repertoires in COVID-19 (dated by TCRdb to 2020 to 2022). Study-level background: Collaborator samples came from the United States, Italy and Spain and covered acute and convalescent phases of COVID-19. The material from the prospective study consisted of cDNA or gDNA derived from T cells, B-cell-depleted T cells, or PBMCs. Deeply sampled blood TCRbeta repertoires from subjects exposed to, actively infected with, or recovered from COVID-19 were included in the dataset. The repertoires were released in a freely available public database meant as a resource for research on the immune response to SARS-CoV-2. The samples were drawn from the first 160 participants of the ongoing ImmuneRACE study and from 1,254 subjects provided by 6 global collaborators. Sample metadata almost always included a de-identified subject ID, COVID-19 status, age in years and sex. Where HLA class I and class II types were available, the types were taken from metadata supplied by the sample provider, not from assay-based typing. The full study reports these points: The quantity of clinical and demographic metadata differed by source and by participant and was supplied without curation.

Each collaborating institution followed its own protocols to collect whole blood in K2EDTA tubes. For TCRbeta analysis, collaborators shipped samples as frozen whole blood, isolated PBMCs, or DNA extracted from either of those sample types. The CDR3, from cysteine to phenylalanine, totals 15 residues. The only DNA kept is the CDR3, 45 bases in frame from the first base. V has 7 bases trimmed and J has 7 bases trimmed; junction bases matching no gene number 11. The germline V gene supplies CDR1 MNHNS and CDR2 SASEGT. The immunoSEQ Assay, a bias-controlled multiplex PCR, was used to amplify TCRbeta CDR3 regions from genomic DNA. The paper's processing steps were these. The number of nucleated cells in each sample was estimated from the amplification of reference gene primers within the assay. Sequence reads were collapsed and filtered to measure the absolute abundance of every unique TCRbeta CDR3 rearrangement. For each sample, productive Simpson clonality was calculated by taking the square root of Simpson's diversity index across productive rearrangements. TCRdb obtained this table from immuneACCESS and retained in-frame rearrangements with V and J assigned. These tables miss some clones; where compared with another copy, unresolved V genes account for less than half of the shortfall, and the remainder is unexplained. V and J calls and clone size are given by that table; D and trimming were obtained from the DNA. For this sample there are about 59,000 clones; around 79% appear just once. Clones ranked in the top ten supply under 3.5% of the sample.

The receptor was isolated from a man between 60 and 75 years old with acute or convalescent COVID-19. Rearrangement joined TRBV6-1 to TRBJ2-2, with 8 middle bases fitting TRBD1. What was sequenced was peripheral blood. The CDR3 in this case is CASTVDRVDIGELFF. The nucleotides are TGTGCCAGCACCGTGGACAGGGTGGATATCGGGGAGCTGTTTTTT.